This TCR beta chain was recovered during a study of blood T cell repertoires in COVID-19. As for the study in general: Both acute and convalescent COVID-19 samples were obtained from the United States, Italy and Spain. Sample material is recorded as cDNA or gDNA derived from T cells, B-cell-depleted T cells, or PBMCs.

V lost 8 bases and J 2 bases, leaving 10 bases between the germline ends. The germline V gene has CDR1 MDHEN and CDR2 SYDVKM. This CDR3 has 12 amino acids. In the study's own analysis: Quantification of nucleated cells was approximated via reference gene primer amplification. Measured with immunoSEQ multiplex PCR; TCRdb has only the in-frame clones, and not every one. V, J and clone size reflect that table, while D and trimming were determined from the DNA. The sample holds around 270,000 clones, roughly 80% seen once. V gene TRBV28 combines with J gene TRBJ2-7; possible D gene TRBD2, 6 bases. This sequence was found in a person between 65 and 80 years old with COVID-19, enrolled during active disease. Sequences were obtained from peripheral blood. This CDR3 is CASWTNTYEQYF. CDR3 in DNA: TGTGCCAGCTGGACTAATACCTACGAGCAGTACTTC.